The entry that follows covers one TCR beta chain sequence. These data are taken from a study of blood T cell repertoires in COVID-19. Study at large: Both acute and convalescent COVID-19 samples were obtained from the United States, Italy and Spain.

Germline V gene data show CDR1 as KGHSH and CDR2 as LQKENI. V dropped 4 bases and J dropped 4; count of bases not matched to a gene: 5. There are 14 residues in the CDR3. Authors' methods: Estimated nucleated cell counts came from reference gene primer amplification. TCRdb's copy holds only in-frame clones and misses some; the assay was immunoSEQ multiplex PCR. The V and J calls and clone size are taken from that table; D and trimming were inferred from the DNA. The sample has 120,000 or so clones; more than 75% are singletons. The chain recombines TRBV18 with TRBJ2-3, with 7 bases that match TRBD1. The sequencing sample was made of peripheral blood. The clonotype comes from a man aged 60 to 69 with acute or convalescent COVID-19. CDR3: CASSLGQAADTQYF. The DNA of the CDR3 is TGTGCCAGCTCACTTGGACAGGCCGCAGATACGCAGTATTTT. Full variable domain (missing parts from reference TRBV18 and TRBJ2-3): NAGVMQNPRHLVRRRGQEARLRCSPMKGHSHVYWYRQLPEEGLKFMVYLQKENIIDESGMPKERFSAEFPKEGPSILRIQQVVRGDSAAYFCASSLGQAADTQYFGPGTRLTVL.